The present entry profiles one T cell receptor (beta chain) with its context. Method: immunoSEQ multiplex PCR; TCRdb's copy keeps in-frame clones and lacks some. The table shows about 400,000 clones, with 85% to 90% occurring only once. Participants spanned ages about 18 to 90 years and resided in some 22 US areas. Participants reported their clinical history, and cohort assignment relied on those reports. Germline V gene data show CDR1 as SGHKS and CDR2 as YYEKEE (reference sequence). The CDR3 has 15 amino acids. Germline trimming cut 0 bases from V and 6 bases from J; bases unmatched to any gene: 7. The data stem from a study of blood T cell repertoires in COVID-19. Study information: Some COVID-19 samples were acute and others convalescent; all came from the United States, Italy and Spain.

The sequence was collected from a woman in her twenties or thirties with acute COVID-19. The chain couples TRBV5-5 to TRBJ1-1; 8 positions match TRBD1. The sample consisted of PBMCs or T cells enriched from blood (not recorded which). This chain's CDR3 is CASSLAQGAFAEAFF. The CDR3 DNA reads as TGTGCCAGCAGCTTGGCCCAGGGGGCATTCGCTGAAGCTTTCTTT.